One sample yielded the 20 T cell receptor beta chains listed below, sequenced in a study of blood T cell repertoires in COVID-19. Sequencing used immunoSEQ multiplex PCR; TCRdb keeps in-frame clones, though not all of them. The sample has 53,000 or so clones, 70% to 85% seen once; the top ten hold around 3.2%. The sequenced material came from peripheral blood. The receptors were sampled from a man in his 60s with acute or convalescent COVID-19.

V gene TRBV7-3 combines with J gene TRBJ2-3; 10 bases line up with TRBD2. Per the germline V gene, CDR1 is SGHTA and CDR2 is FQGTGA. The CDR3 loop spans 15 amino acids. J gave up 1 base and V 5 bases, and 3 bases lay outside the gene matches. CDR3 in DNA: TGTGCCAGCAGCACCGGACTAGCGGGCACAGATACGCAGTATTTT. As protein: CASSTGLAGTDTQYF.

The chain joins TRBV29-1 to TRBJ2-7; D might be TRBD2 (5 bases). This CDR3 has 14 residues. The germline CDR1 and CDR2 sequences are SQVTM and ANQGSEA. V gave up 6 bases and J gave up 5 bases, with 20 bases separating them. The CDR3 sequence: CSVSVWGESNEQYF. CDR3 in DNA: TGCAGCGTCTCTGTCTGGGGAGAGAGCAACGAGCAGTACTTC.

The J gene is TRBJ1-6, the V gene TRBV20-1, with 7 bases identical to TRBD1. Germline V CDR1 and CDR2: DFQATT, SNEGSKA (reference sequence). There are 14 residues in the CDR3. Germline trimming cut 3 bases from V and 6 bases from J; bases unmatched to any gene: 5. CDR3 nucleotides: TGCAGTGCTAGTTTAGGGGGCCTTAATTCACCCCTCCACTTT. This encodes CSASLGGLNSPLHF.

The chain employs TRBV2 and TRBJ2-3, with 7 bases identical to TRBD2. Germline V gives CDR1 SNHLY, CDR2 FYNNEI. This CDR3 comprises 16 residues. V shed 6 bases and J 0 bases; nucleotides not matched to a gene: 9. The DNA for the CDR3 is TGTGCCAGCAGGGGGGGACTATTAGCTAGCACAGATACGCAGTATTTT. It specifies CASRGGLLASTDTQYF.

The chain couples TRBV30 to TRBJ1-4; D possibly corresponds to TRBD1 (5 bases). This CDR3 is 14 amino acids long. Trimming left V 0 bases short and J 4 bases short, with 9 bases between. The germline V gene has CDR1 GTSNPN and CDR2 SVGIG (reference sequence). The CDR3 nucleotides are TGTGCCTGGAGTGTCGACAGCCTTAATGAAAAACTGTTTTTT. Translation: CAWSVDSLNEKLFF.

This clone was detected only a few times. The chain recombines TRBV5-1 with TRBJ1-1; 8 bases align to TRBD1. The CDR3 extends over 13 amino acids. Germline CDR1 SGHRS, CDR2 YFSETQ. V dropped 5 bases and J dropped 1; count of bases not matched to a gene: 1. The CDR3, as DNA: TGCGCCAGCAGTGGACAGGGGAACACTGAAGCTTTCTTT. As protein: CASSGQGNTEAFF.

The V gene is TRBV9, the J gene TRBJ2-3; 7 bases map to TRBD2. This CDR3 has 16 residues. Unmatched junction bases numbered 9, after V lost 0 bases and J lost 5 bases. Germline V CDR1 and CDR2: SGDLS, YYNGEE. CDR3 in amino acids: CASSVEDLRGEDTQYF. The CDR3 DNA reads TGTGCCAGCAGCGTAGAGGACCTCCGGGGGGAAGATACGCAGTATTTT.

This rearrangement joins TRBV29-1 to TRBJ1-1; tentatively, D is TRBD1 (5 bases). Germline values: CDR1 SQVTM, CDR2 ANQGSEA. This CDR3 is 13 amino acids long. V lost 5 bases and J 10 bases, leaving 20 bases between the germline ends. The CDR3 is CSVLGRHPRPAFF. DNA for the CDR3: TGCAGCGTTTTGGGGCGACACCCGCGACCAGCTTTCTTT.

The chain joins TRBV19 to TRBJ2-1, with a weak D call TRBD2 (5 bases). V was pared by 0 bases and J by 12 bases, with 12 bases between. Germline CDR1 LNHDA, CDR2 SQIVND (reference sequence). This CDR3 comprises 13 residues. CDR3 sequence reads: CASSIEDDGGQFF. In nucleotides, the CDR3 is TGTGCCAGTAGTATAGAAGACGACGGAGGGCAGTTCTTC.

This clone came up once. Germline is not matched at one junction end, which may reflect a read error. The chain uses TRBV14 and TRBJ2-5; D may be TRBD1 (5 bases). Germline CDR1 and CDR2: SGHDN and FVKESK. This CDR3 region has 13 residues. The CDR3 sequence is CASSQYRQETQHF. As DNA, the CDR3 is TGTGCCAGCAGCCAATACAGGCAAGAGACCCAGCACTTC.

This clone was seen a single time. CDR3 protein: CASSSQGTGYTF. Written as DNA, the CDR3 is TGTGCCAGTTCAAGTCAGGGGACCGGCTACACCTTC. The chain couples TRBV28 to TRBJ1-2, with a tentative D call TRBD1 (6 bases). The CDR3 has 12 residues. Germline V gene data show CDR1 as MDHEN and CDR2 as SYDVKM. V was shortened by 9 bases and J by 8 bases, with 16 bases between the two germline ends.

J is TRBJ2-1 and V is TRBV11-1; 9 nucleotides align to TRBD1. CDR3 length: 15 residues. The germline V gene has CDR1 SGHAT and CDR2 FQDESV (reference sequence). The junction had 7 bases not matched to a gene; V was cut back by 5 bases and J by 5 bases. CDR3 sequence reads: CASSLGQGRDNEQFF. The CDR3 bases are TGTGCCAGCAGCCTCGGACAGGGGAGAGACAATGAGCAGTTCTTC.

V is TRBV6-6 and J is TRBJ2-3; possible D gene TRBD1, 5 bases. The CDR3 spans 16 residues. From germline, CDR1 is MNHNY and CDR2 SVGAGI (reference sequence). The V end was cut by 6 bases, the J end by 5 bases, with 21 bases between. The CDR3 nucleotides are TGTGCCAGCAGACCCAACATTATTAAAGGGGAAGATACGCAGTATTTT. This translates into CASRPNIIKGEDTQYF.

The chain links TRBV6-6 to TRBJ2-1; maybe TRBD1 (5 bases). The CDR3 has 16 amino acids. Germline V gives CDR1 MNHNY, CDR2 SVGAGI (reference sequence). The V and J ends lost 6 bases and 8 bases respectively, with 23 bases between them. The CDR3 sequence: CASSPPGTGLSHEQFF. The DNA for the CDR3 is TGTGCCAGCAGCCCCCCCGGTACAGGCCTTAGCCATGAGCAGTTCTTC.

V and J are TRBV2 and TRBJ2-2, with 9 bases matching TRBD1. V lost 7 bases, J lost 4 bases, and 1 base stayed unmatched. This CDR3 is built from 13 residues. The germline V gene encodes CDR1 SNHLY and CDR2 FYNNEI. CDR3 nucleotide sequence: TGTGCCAGCAACAGGGGGCTCACCGGGGAGCTGTTTTTT. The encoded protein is CASNRGLTGELFF. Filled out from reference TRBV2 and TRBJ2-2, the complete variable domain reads EPEVTQTPSHQVTQMGQEVILRCVPISNHLYFYWYRQILGQKVEFLVSFYNNEISEKSEIFDDQFSVERPDGSNFTLKIRSTKLEDSAMYFCASNRGLTGELFFGEGSRLTVL.

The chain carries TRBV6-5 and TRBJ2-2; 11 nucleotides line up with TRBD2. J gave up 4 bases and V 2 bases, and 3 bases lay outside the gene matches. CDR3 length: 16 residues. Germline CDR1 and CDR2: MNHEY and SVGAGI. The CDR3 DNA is TGTGCCAGCAGTTACGGACTAGCGGGTCCCACCGGGGAGCTGTTTTTT. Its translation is CASSYGLAGPTGELFF.

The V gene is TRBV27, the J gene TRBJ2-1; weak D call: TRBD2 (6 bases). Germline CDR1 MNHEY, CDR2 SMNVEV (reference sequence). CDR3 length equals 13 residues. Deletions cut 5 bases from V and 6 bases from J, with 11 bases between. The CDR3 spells CASSPGLFNEQFF. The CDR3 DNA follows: TGTGCCAGCAGTCCGGGACTTTTCAATGAGCAGTTCTTC.

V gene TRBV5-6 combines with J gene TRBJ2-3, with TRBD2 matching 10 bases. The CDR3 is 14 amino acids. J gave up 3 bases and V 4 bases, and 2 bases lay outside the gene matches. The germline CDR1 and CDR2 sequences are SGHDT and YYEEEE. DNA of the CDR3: TGTGCCAGCAGCAAGGGACTAGCGACAGATACGCAGTATTTT. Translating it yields CASSKGLATDTQYF.

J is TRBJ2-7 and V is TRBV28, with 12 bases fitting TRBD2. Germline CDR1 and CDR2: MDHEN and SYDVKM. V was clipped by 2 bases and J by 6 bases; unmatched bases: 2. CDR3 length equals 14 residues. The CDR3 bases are TGTGCCAGCAGTTTACAGACTAGCGGGAGCGAGCAGTACTTC. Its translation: CASSLQTSGSEQYF. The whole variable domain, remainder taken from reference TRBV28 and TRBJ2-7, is DVKVTQSSRYLVKRTGEKVFLECVQDMDHENMFWYRQDPGLGLRLIYFSYDVKMKEKGDIPEGYSVSREKKERFSLILESASTNQTSMYLCASSLQTSGSEQYFGPGTRLTVT.

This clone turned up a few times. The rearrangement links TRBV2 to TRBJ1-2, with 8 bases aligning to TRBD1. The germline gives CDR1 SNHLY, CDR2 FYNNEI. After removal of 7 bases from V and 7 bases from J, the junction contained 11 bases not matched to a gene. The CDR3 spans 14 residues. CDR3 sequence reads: CASNPWGTGGGYTF. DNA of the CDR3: TGTGCCAGCAACCCCTGGGGAACAGGGGGTGGCTACACCTTC.